A selection of T cell receptor beta chains follows, all from one sample in a study of beta chain features in type 1 diabetes. Measured with immunoSEQ multiplex PCR; TCRdb has only the in-frame clones, and not every one. Of 150,000 to 200,000 clones listed, approximately 9% are singletons. Input material: central memory CD4+ T cells from blood. The source of these receptors is a woman aged 18 to 35 with type 1 diabetes. Each CDR3 is given with its conserved first and last residue. The D gene is left open where the match is weak. Part of the rows lack a size; the others show once, few, many or a class for expanded clones.

>TRBJ2-2|TRBV11-2|TRBD2|NA
CASSLRASGNTGELFF
TGTGCCAGCAGCTTACGGGCTAGCGGGAACACCGGGGAGCTGTTTTTT
>TRBJ2-3|TRBV2|NA|NA
CATKDGSLADTQYF
TGTGCCACCAAGGACGGGAGTCTAGCAGATACGCAGTATTTT
>TRBJ1-5|TRBV7-9|TRBD1|NA
CASSTNRGLSNQPQHF
TGTGCCAGCAGCACCAACAGGGGGCTGAGCAATCAGCCCCAGCATTTT
>TRBJ2-7|TRBV28|TRBD2|few
CASSPPRGRSAYEQYF
TGTGCCAGCAGTCCCCCTCGCGGGAGGTCCGCCTACGAGCAGTACTTC
>TRBJ2-4|TRBV2|NA|few
CASSGRVAKNIQYF
TGTGCCAGCAGCGGCAGGGTAGCCAAAAACATTCAGTACTTC
>TRBJ2-3|TRBV7-3|TRBD2|few
CASSQSGSASTDTQYF
TGTGCCAGCAGCCAAAGCGGGAGCGCCAGCACAGATACGCAGTATTTT
>TRBJ1-2|TRBV10-3|NA|NA
CAISESAGNYGYTF
TGTGCCATCAGTGAGTCGGCGGGTAACTATGGCTACACCTTC
>TRBJ2-6|TRBV19|NA|NA
CASSIIVSGANVLTF
TGTGCCAGTAGTATTATCGTGTCTGGGGCCAACGTCCTGACTTTC
>TRBJ2-7|TRBV14|TRBD2|NA
CASSLGGGAYEQYF
TGTGCCAGCAGCCTTGGCGGGGGGGCCTACGAGCAGTACTTC
>TRBJ2-7|TRBV4-3|TRBD2|few
CASSQELAGGPSAYEQYF
TGCGCCAGCAGCCAAGAACTAGCGGGGGGGCCGAGCGCCTACGAGCAGTACTTC
>TRBJ2-7|TRBV7-2|TRBD1|few
CASSLTGQGVSYTYEQYF
TGTGCCAGCAGCTTAACGGGACAGGGGGTTTCCTACACCTACGAGCAGTACTTC
>TRBJ1-5|TRBV7-2|NA|few
CASSPFQGGNQPQHF
TGTGCCAGCAGCCCCTTCCAGGGCGGCAATCAGCCCCAGCATTTT
>TRBJ1-4|TRBV6-5|NA|few
CASSYGRGLNEKLFF
TGTGCCAGCAGTTACGGTCGGGGACTTAATGAAAAACTGTTTTTT
>TRBJ2-2|TRBV11-2|NA|NA
CASTSSDRTGELFF
TGTGCCAGCACCTCTAGCGATCGCACCGGGGAGCTGTTTTTT
>TRBJ2-3|TRBV9|NA|few
CASSVARDTQYF
TGTGCCAGCAGCGTAGCGAGAGATACGCAGTATTTT
>TRBJ2-1|TRBV5-4|NA|NA
CASRPGTDTYNEQFF
TGTGCCAGCAGGCCCGGGACTGACACCTACAATGAGCAGTTCTTC
>TRBJ2-3|TRBV28|TRBD2|few
CASSPRGAGDTQYF
TGTGCCAGCAGTCCTAGAGGAGCGGGGGATACGCAGTATTTT
>TRBJ1-4|TRBV23-1|NA|few
CASSHGLYTPNEKLFF
TGCGCCAGCAGTCATGGTCTTTATACTCCTAATGAAAAACTGTTTTTT
>TRBJ2-5|TRBV30|TRBD2|NA
CALAGGGQTQYF
TGTGCCCTGGCTGGGGGAGGGCAGACCCAGTACTTC
>TRBJ1-2|TRBV7-2|NA|few
CASSGQSVYGYTF
TGTGCCAGCAGCGGACAATCGGTCTATGGCTACACCTTC
>TRBJ2-6|TRBV7-9|NA|few
CASSFPTNGSGANVLTF
TGTGCCAGCAGCTTCCCAACGAACGGCTCTGGGGCCAACGTCCTGACTTTC
>TRBJ1-4|TRBV7-8|NA|few
CASSPTGTNEKLFF
TGTGCCAGCAGCCCTACAGGGACTAATGAAAAACTGTTTTTT
>TRBJ2-3|TRBV20-1|NA|NA
CSDHKDTQYF
TGCAGTGACCACAAAGATACGCAGTATTTT
>TRBJ2-1|TRBV19|NA|few
CASSIDAGRGVNEQFF
TGTGCCAGTAGTATAGATGCGGGACGGGGAGTCAATGAGCAGTTCTTC